What follows describes a single TCR beta chain. Its recognized antigen is unknown. It has no much larger one-base neighbor in the sample; base qualities were not kept. The CDR3 runs 14 residues from the cysteine to the phenylalanine. Just the 42-base CDR3 DNA is kept, in frame starting at base 1. Trimming removed 5 bases from V and 6 bases from J; the gene matches leave 5 bases unexplained. From a lookup of the germline V gene (reference sequence), CDR1 and CDR2 are DFQATT and SNEGSKA. This specimen comes from a study of response to subunit inactivated influenza vaccine (dated by TCRdb to 2016 to 2019). In the study overall: Deep quantitative profiling of the T cell receptor repertoire was used in the study to follow responses to a trivalent subunit inactivated influenza vaccine.

The protocol used for the library was RT-PCR. Sequencing was performed on an Illumina HiSeq 2500. Through fastp at Q25 and MiXCR, TCRdb rebuilt clones from the public reads, retaining in-frame beta chains. Every CDR3 protein is listed once, alongside the most common genes and DNA of its rows. The sample contains a few hundred thousand distinct CDR3 sequences, roughly 22% of them found a single time. 10% of the sample belongs to the ten largest clones. Study-level results and caveats: According to the authors, only a limited number of new T cells may be recruited by each seasonal influenza vaccination.

Here the chain combines TRBV20-1 and TRBJ2-4; a stretch of 12 junction bases matches TRBD2. This sequence was found in a man between 50 and 69 years old who received an inactivated influenza vaccine. Donor details come from another sample of the same person, matched by shared clones. Specimen: PBMCs from blood, collected approximately 22 months after vaccination. DNA sequence: TGCAGTGCTTCTAGCGGGAGGGCCGGAAACATTCAGTACTTC. Translation gives CSASSGRAGNIQYF.